The 29 T cell receptor beta chains in this list originate from one sample, sequenced in a study of metastatic and nonmetastatic thyroid tumors. No patient had received any treatment before thyroid surgery. TCRdb redid the clone calls on the PCR reads using MiXCR. The sample holds roughly 50,000 clones; 22% are singletons and the top ten take about 3.8%. Sequenced sample: blood. These receptors originate from a male donor with papillary thyroid cancer or a benign thyroid nodule (not recorded which). Some clones in this sample may be carry-over from other donors' samples.

V and J are TRBV6-5 and TRBJ2-7; 8 nucleotides align to TRBD1. Germline V lookup: CDR1 MNHEY, CDR2 SVGAGI. The CDR3 loop spans 16 amino acids. The V gene end was trimmed by 2 bases and the J gene end by 0 bases; junction bases not matched to a gene: 6. CDR3 amino acids: CASSYVGQGLSYEQYF. CDR3 sequence (DNA): TGTGCCAGCAGTTACGTAGGACAGGGTCTCTCCTACGAGCAGTACTTC.

Many counts were recorded for this clone. This rearrangement joins TRBV4-2 to TRBJ1-1, with TRBD1 as a possible D gene (5 bases). Germline CDR1 LGHNA, CDR2 YNFKEQ. V was shortened by 2 bases and J by 6 bases, with 28 bases between the two germline ends. The CDR3 extends over 19 amino acids. CDR3 bases: TGTGCCAGCAGCCAAAGTCTTGGGACCACTCAGGGACCTATCGCTGAAGCTTTCTTT. Its translation is CASSQSLGTTQGPIAEAFF.

This clone was detected a few times. The chain has TRBV28 and TRBJ2-7, with D possibly matching TRBD1 (7 bases). CDR1 is MDHEN, CDR2 SYDVKM, per germline. The CDR3 is 17 amino acids. V gave up 4 bases and J gave up 3 bases, with 22 bases separating them. For the CDR3, the DNA is TGTGCCAGCAGTTCCTTGGAGGGGGCGGGAACCTACTACGAGCAGTACTTC. It codes for CASSSLEGAGTYYEQYF.

The J gene is TRBJ2-7, the V gene TRBV5-1, with 8 bases aligning to TRBD2. The germline V gene encodes CDR1 SGHRS and CDR2 YFSETQ. V lost 2 bases to trimming and J lost 4 bases; unmatched junction nucleotides: 5. The CDR3 extends over 14 amino acids. CDR3 DNA sequence: TGCGCCAGCAGCTTTAGTAGCGGGAATTACGAGCAGTACTTC. Protein product: CASSFSSGNYEQYF.

Worth noting for this clone: Its ends do not fully match the called genes, so a read error is possible. The genes are TRBV5-1 and TRBJ2-6; TRBD2 matches at 7 bases. The CDR3 spans 16 residues. Germline assignment: CDR1 SGHRS and CDR2 YFSETQ. The CDR3 sequence: CASSLREGTGSNVLTF. CDR3 nucleotide sequence: TGCGCCAGCAGCTTAAGGGAGGGGACTGGGTCCAACGTCCTGACTTTC.

J is TRBJ2-2 and V is TRBV6-2 or TRBV6-3; 11 bases map to TRBD1. Per germline, CDR1 MNHEY and CDR2 SVGEGT. The CDR3 covers 16 residues. Trimming at V came to 0 bases and at J to 3 bases, leaving 0 bases not matched to a gene. CDR3 bases: TGTGCCAGCAGTTACTCGGACAGGGGGCACACCGGGGAGCTGTTTTTT. Protein: CASSYSDRGHTGELFF.

This clone has a handful of counts. The chain links TRBV14 to TRBJ1-1; possible D gene TRBD1, 6 bases. This CDR3 region has 14 residues. The germline gives CDR1 SGHDN, CDR2 FVKESK. V gave up 1 base and J gave up 7 bases, with 13 bases separating them. CDR3: CASSQGGAILEAFF. DNA of the CDR3: TGTGCCAGCAGCCAAGGGGGGGCAATTCTTGAAGCTTTCTTT.

This clone came up many times. The chain is built from TRBV9 and TRBJ2-1, with D perhaps TRBD1 (6 bases). Trimming pared 0 bases from V and 4 bases from J, leaving 11 bases between. This CDR3 comprises 15 residues. The germline CDR1 and CDR2 sequences are SGDLS and YYNGEE. This CDR3 is CASSVAGEPYNEQFF. The CDR3 DNA is TGTGCCAGCAGCGTAGCAGGGGAACCGTACAATGAGCAGTTCTTC.

This clone was counted many times. The V call is TRBV5-8, the J call TRBJ1-4, with D uncertain. The CDR3 extends over 16 amino acids. The germline gives CDR1 SGHTS, CDR2 YDEGEE. V was trimmed by 4 bases and J by 4 bases, leaving 17 bases between them. In DNA, the CDR3 is TGTGCCAGCAGCCCTGGGGAGACTCGGGGTAATGAAAAACTGTTTTTT. It translates to CASSPGETRGNEKLFF. Full variable domain (outside the CDR3, taken from reference TRBV5-8 and TRBJ1-4): EAGVTQSPTHLIKTRGQQATLRCSPISGHTSVYWYQQALGLGLQFLLWYDEGEERNRGNFPPRFSGRQFPNYSSELNVNALELEDSALYLCASSPGETRGNEKLFFGSGTQLSVL.

Only one count was recorded for this clone. The CDR3 DNA reads TGTGCCAGCAGCTTGGCCTTGGCAGGGGGCGCTGGGGCCAACGTCCTGACTTTC. Amino acid sequence: CASSLALAGGAGANVLTF. The chain has TRBV5-4 and TRBJ2-6, with TRBD1 matching over 8 bases. The CDR3 has 18 amino acids. Germline V gives CDR1 SGHNT, CDR2 YYREEE (reference sequence). The junction had 7 bases not matched to a gene; V was cut back by 0 bases and J by 2 bases.

This clone was observed a few times. The V gene is TRBV5-1, the J gene TRBJ1-1; 9 bases fit TRBD1. This CDR3 is built from 19 residues. Losses at the gene ends were 5 bases for V and 4 bases for J; bases not matched to a gene: 21. Germline values: CDR1 SGHRS, CDR2 YFSETQ. In nucleotides, the CDR3 is TGCGCCAGCAGGTTTGGTACGGGACAGGGTATGGTCTTGATCACTGAAGCTTTCTTT. Translated: CASRFGTGQGMVLITEAFF.

There are a few counts of this clone. The chain combines TRBV10-1 with TRBJ2-1; 10 bases are shared with TRBD2. This CDR3 spans 16 amino acids. The J segment lost 6 bases and the V segment lost 10 bases, leaving 15 bases of the junction unmatched. CDR1 and CDR2 (germline): WNHNN, SYGVQD (reference sequence). The CDR3 protein is CATEKREGRSLNEQFF. The CDR3 DNA reads as TGCGCCACCGAAAAGCGGGAGGGTAGATCGCTCAATGAGCAGTTCTTC.

Of note for this clone: Other DNA sequences of this sample code for an identical CDR3. This sequence joins TRBV11-1 and TRBJ2-1; 9 nucleotides match TRBD2. V shed 0 bases, J shed 5 bases, and the junction held 17 bases outside the gene matches. The germline gives CDR1 SGHAT, CDR2 FQDESV (reference sequence). The CDR3 extends over 20 amino acids. The CDR3 here is CASSLAWVGAREGAHNEQFF. CDR3 DNA sequence: TGTGCCAGCAGCTTAGCATGGGTTGGGGCGCGGGAGGGAGCACACAATGAGCAGTTCTTC.

This clone was recorded only once. The chain links TRBV4-1 to TRBJ1-2; D gene unclear. The V end was cut by 0 bases, the J end by 2 bases, with 7 bases between. The CDR3 is 14 amino acids. Germline-derived CDR1 and CDR2 are MGHRA and YSYEKL. In DNA form, the CDR3 reads TGCGCCAGCAGCCAAGAAGTCAGGAACTATGGCTACACCTTC. It translates to CASSQEVRNYGYTF.

This clone was detected ten times or more. V is TRBV3-1 and J is TRBJ1-1, with a weak D call TRBD1 (5 bases). CDR1 is LGHDT and CDR2 is YNNKEL in the germline V gene (reference sequence). V lost 0 bases to trimming and J lost 9 bases, with 8 bases between them. The CDR3 contains 12 residues. The CDR3 region has the DNA TGTGCCAGCAGCCAAGACAGGGTGCAAGCTTTCTTT. The encoded protein is CASSQDRVQAFF.

This clone was seen many times. This may come from a read error, since a much larger clone is one base off. The sample holds other DNA sequences that translate to the same CDR3. This chain uses TRBV9 with TRBJ1-6; tentative D call: TRBD1 (6 bases). Germline-derived CDR1 and CDR2 are SGDLS and YYNGEE. The CDR3 consists of 15 residues. CDR3 sequence (DNA): TGTGCCAGTAGCGTAGACCCAGGGGTGAGTTCACCCCTCCACTTT. This codes for CASSVDPGVSSPLHF.

In this sample, this clone turned up many times. J is TRBJ1-5 and V is TRBV13; D may be TRBD1 (5 bases). Germline CDR1 is PRHDT and CDR2 is FYEKMQ (reference sequence). Trimming cost V 6 bases and J 13 bases, with 22 bases left between them. The CDR3 has 14 residues. The CDR3 DNA reads TGTGCCAGCAGTAACCAGGGATCTGGTCCTCCTCAGCATTTT. Protein: CASSNQGSGPPQHF.

This clone was detected only once. The J gene is TRBJ1-4, the V gene TRBV30; 7 bases match TRBD1. V shed 4 bases and J 5 bases; nucleotides not matched to a gene: 10. There are 15 residues in the CDR3. The germline CDR1 and CDR2 sequences are GTSNPN and SVGIG (reference sequence). CDR3 sequence: CAWTSLTGMNEKLFF. CDR3 coding DNA: TGTGCCTGGACTTCCTTGACAGGGATGAATGAAAAACTGTTTTTT. Full variable domain (rest looked up from reference TRBV30 and TRBJ1-4): SQTIHQWPATLVQPVGSPLSLECTVEGTSNPNLYWYRQAAGRGLQLLFYSVGIGQISSEVPQNLSASRPQDRQFILSSKKLLLSDSGFYLCAWTSLTGMNEKLFFGSGTQLSVL.

Only a few counts were recorded for this clone. This sequence may be a read error, since a much larger clone differs from it by one base. The chain joins TRBV6-1 to TRBJ2-7; D possibly matches TRBD1 or TRBD2 (8 bases each). Trimming removed 4 bases from V and 9 bases from J, with 16 bases in between. This CDR3 has 13 amino acids. Germline V lookup: CDR1 MNHNS, CDR2 SASEGT. CDR3 coding DNA: TGTGCCAGCAGTGGACAGGGGCGGGGGGTGCAGTACTTC. Its translation is CASSGQGRGVQYF.

This clone was seen only a few times. The chain joins TRBV24-1 to TRBJ2-1; 8 nucleotides align to TRBD1. Germline CDR1 KGHDR, CDR2 SFDVKD. After removal of 3 bases from V and 8 bases from J, the junction contained 11 bases not matched to a gene. CDR3 size: 16 residues. The CDR3 protein is CATSDASDRGCDEQFF. The CDR3, as DNA: TGTGCCACCAGTGATGCGAGTGACAGGGGATGTGATGAGCAGTTCTTC.

The CDR3 sequence is CASSVTVAYEQYF. CDR3 nucleotides: TGTGCCAGCAGCGTGACAGTGGCCTACGAGCAGTACTTC. The chain has TRBV7-2 and TRBJ2-7, with a possible D match to TRBD1 (5 bases). The length of the CDR3 is 13 residues. Trimming took 5 bases from V and 2 from J, leaving 10 bases between them. CDR1 is SGHTA and CDR2 is FQGNSA in the germline V gene. Full variable domain (outside the CDR3, taken from reference TRBV7-2 and TRBJ2-7): GAGVSQSPSNKVTEKGKDVELRCDPISGHTALYWYRQSLGQGLEFLIYFQGNSAPDKSGLPSDRFSAERTGGSVSTLTIQRTQQEDSAVYLCASSVTVAYEQYFGPGTRLTVT.

This clone was seen repeatedly, ten times or more. V gene TRBV7-6 combines with J gene TRBJ2-7; TRBD2 aligns across 9 bases. Per the germline V gene, CDR1 is SGHVS and CDR2 is FNYEAQ. Trimming at V came to 1 base and at J to 5 bases, leaving 9 bases not matched to a gene. The CDR3 sequence is 16 residues long. The CDR3 DNA reads as TGTGCCAGCAGCTTAGTGGAGGCGGGAGGGGATAACGAGCAGTACTTC. Protein product: CASSLVEAGGDNEQYF.

A few counts support this clone. The V call is TRBV15, the J call TRBJ1-1, with D tentatively TRBD1 (6 bases). The CDR3 sequence is 15 residues long. From germline, CDR1 is LNHNV and CDR2 YYDKDF (reference sequence). V was trimmed by 4 bases and J by 6 bases, leaving 18 bases between them. The CDR3 DNA reads as TGTGCCACCAGCATTACAAACACAGGGTCCTCTGAAGCTTTCTTT. It translates to CATSITNTGSSEAFF.

The rearrangement joins TRBV7-6 to TRBJ2-6, with TRBD2 as a possible D gene (7 bases). Germline V gives CDR1 SGHVS, CDR2 FNYEAQ. The CDR3 totals 16 residues. Deletions cut 4 bases from V and 4 bases from J, with 14 bases between. CDR3 sequence (DNA): TGTGCCAGCAGCTCCGCGGGGGCGGCGGGGGCCAACGTCCTGACTTTC. Its translation is CASSSAGAAGANVLTF.

This clone was seen at least ten times. The rearrangement uses TRBV19 and TRBJ2-3; weak D call: TRBD1 (5 bases). The CDR3 extends over 16 amino acids. The V end was cut by 5 bases, the J end by 2 bases, with 17 bases between. In germline, CDR1 is LNHDA, CDR2 SQIVND (reference sequence). The CDR3, as DNA: TGTGCCAGTAGTTCCCAGACAGAAGCGACCACAGATACGCAGTATTTT. Protein sequence: CASSSQTEATTDTQYF.

The chain couples TRBV5-1 to TRBJ1-1, with 8 bases identical to TRBD1. The CDR3 contains 13 residues. Unmatched junction bases numbered 6, after V lost 7 bases and J lost 4 bases. The V gene's germline CDR1 is SGHRS and CDR2 YFSETQ. CDR3 in amino acids: CASGQGQGTEAFF. The CDR3 DNA follows: TGCGCCAGCGGACAGGGCCAGGGCACTGAAGCTTTCTTT. Full variable domain (rest looked up from reference TRBV5-1 and TRBJ1-1): KAGVTQTPRYLIKTRGQQVTLSCSPISGHRSVSWYQQTPGQGLQFLFEYFSETQRNKGNFPGRFSGRQFSNSRSEMNVSTLELGDSALYLCASGQGQGTEAFFGQGTRLTVV.

The V call is TRBV12-3 or TRBV12-4, the J call TRBJ2-7; tentative D call: TRBD1 (5 bases). This CDR3 spans 15 amino acids. V shed 1 base and J shed 0 bases, with 10 bases lying between them. The CDR3 DNA reads TGTGCCAGCAGTTTAGGTACAGGAAGCTCCTACGAGCAGTACTTC. Translation: CASSLGTGSSYEQYF.

This chain links TRBV5-1 with TRBJ2-2; possible D gene TRBD2, 6 bases. The ends were cut back, 4 bases at V and 0 bases at J, with 10 bases in the middle. The germline gives CDR1 SGHRS, CDR2 YFSETQ. This CDR3 region has 15 residues. CDR3 nucleotide sequence: TGCGCCAGCAGCGCGAGCGGGCCGAACACCGGGGAGCTGTTTTTT. Translating gives CASSASGPNTGELFF.

This clone was observed a few times. The rearrangement uses TRBV27 and TRBJ1-2; 7 positions match TRBD1. V trimming: 7 bases; J trimming: 5 bases; junction bases outside the gene matches: 10. The CDR3 loop spans 14 amino acids. Germline CDR1 MNHEY, CDR2 SMNVEV (reference sequence). CDR3 DNA sequence: TGTGCCAGCAACCCCCCTGGGACAGTATATGGCTACACCTTC. This encodes CASNPPGTVYGYTF.